This T cell receptor (beta chain) derives from a study of regulatory T cells in long-lasting Graves disease (dated by TCRdb to about 2021). The study in broad terms: Patients with newly diagnosed Graves' disease had been on antithyroid drugs for under 3 months. Persistent Graves' disease patients were compared with newly diagnosed Graves' disease patients by peripheral blood TCR sequencing and RNA sequencing. The study was registered as a clinical trial and conducted in China. A total of roughly 35 samples underwent TCR sequencing: some 13 from persistent and roughly 20 from newly diagnosed Graves' disease patients.

Library preparation was by multiplex PCR. The listed sequencing device is Illumina HiSeq 4000. CDR3 regions were amplified by Arm-PCR with iRepertoire HTBI primers to construct TCR beta libraries. PCR products were gel purified before sequencing. Under the source paper's analysis protocol: Across samples, 55 to 80 TRBV and over 11 TRBJ segments were identified and used for gene usage analysis of CDR3 amino acid clonotypes. COPE and FqMerger were used to merge the filtered high-quality paired reads into contigs. Contigs were aligned with BLAST to IMGT TRBV, TRBD and TRBJ reference genes, and CDR3 was defined per IMGT. Any clonotype with a frequency above 0.1% was classified as a highly expanded clone. Shannon entropy served as the measure of repertoire diversity, while the Gini coefficient captured V-J evenness. Public clonotypes were defined as clonotypes shared by more than one individual. TCRdb reprocessed the public reads (quality trimming at Q25 with fastp, clone calling with MiXCR) and kept in-frame beta chains. Rows merge per CDR3 protein into single entries with the most common DNA and genes. TCRdb, not the original authors, processed these V and J calls. Within this sample are some 330,000 distinct CDR3 sequences, with approximately 12% of them counted one time only. 18% of the sample is in the top ten clones.

This clonotype has ten or more counts. Its antigen is still unknown. There are no base qualities to consult, and no much larger clone falls within one base. The germline V gene provides CDR1 MDHEN and CDR2 SYDVKM. The V and J ends are trimmed by 10 bases and 7 bases, leaving 20 bases between them. The CDR3 holds 14 amino acids from the cysteine to the phenylalanine. Just the 42-base CDR3 DNA is kept, in frame starting at base 1. The time point label on this specimen signifies: newly diagnosed GD, antithyroid drugs for less than 3 months. RNA was extracted from PBMCs in TRIzol for both TCR sequencing and RNA sequencing. The diagnosis of Graves' disease followed American Thyroid Association guidelines. Patients for the study were recruited at an endocrinology department in Xi'an, China. From each patient, nine milliliters of peripheral blood was collected into an EDTA anticoagulant tube. Ficoll Paque Plus density gradient separation was used to isolate PBMCs, and no further T cell sorting was done. An Agilent 2100 Bioanalyzer and agarose gel were used to check RNA quality, while a NanoDrop 2000 measured RNA concentration.

On the study overall, not on this receptor specifically: Persistent Graves' disease patients showed lower TCR Shannon entropy and fewer highly expanded clones than newly diagnosed patients, suggesting clonal expansion. Because the primary lesion, thyroid tissue, could not be accessed, the study looked at peripheral blood alone. Only the TCR beta chain was sequenced and analyzed. The authors noted that the small sample size was a limitation that may lower accuracy. More public clonotypes were shared among persistent patients (roughly 2,700) than among newly diagnosed patients (more than 950). TRBV28, TRBJ1-2 and TRBJ2-5 were preferentially used in persistent disease, while TRBV20-1 and TRBJ2-1 were favored in newly diagnosed disease.

The sample was also reused in another study, on T cells in Graves' hyperthyroidism and ophthalmopathy. Per that second paper: Graves' hyperthyroidism was defined as stable when no progression to ophthalmopathy occurred over 18 months of follow-up. Hyperthyroidism patients were newly diagnosed, with disease duration under 2 months, and aged 18 to 65 years. Any patient with an uncontrolled infection, another autoimmune disease, pregnancy or lactation was excluded. Diagnoses relied on clinical symptoms, serum thyroxine and TRAb, thyroid ultrasound and orbital computed tomography. The first round of RT-PCR for the TCR CDR3 was performed with the HTBI primer set and the Qiagen OneStep RT-PCR kit. Most expanded thyroid clonotypes (frequency above 0.001) were also detected in blood, suggesting blood repertoires may reflect thyroid immune responses. A model built on a 13 V-J signature distinguished ophthalmopathy from stable hyperthyroidism, reaching 87.88% sensitivity and around 82% specificity in cross-validation and 80%/75% in testing. In validation, progression to ophthalmopathy was predicted by the model with more than 65% sensitivity and 72% to 85% specificity, a median of about 6.8 months before onset. To identify distinguishing TCR V-J signatures, a discovery cohort of around 100 patients was used, comprising 43 with Graves' ophthalmopathy and 57 with stable Graves' hyperthyroidism. Prospective prediction of ophthalmopathy was tested in an independent validation cohort consisting of 18 hyperthyroidism patients and more than 15 patients who later progressed to ophthalmopathy. The roughly 90 discovery patients were divided at random into training and test sets in a 7:3 ratio. The study also compared thyroid tissue and blood T-cell repertoires from several Graves' hyperthyroidism patients. Once sampling was done, hyperthyroidism patients were given methimazole at a starting dose of 30 mg daily, whereas ophthalmopathy patients were given high-dose intravenous methylprednisolone. A second multiplex PCR round built the libraries, followed by size selection and purification. Paired-end sequencing of the libraries was performed with 100 bp reads on an Illumina HiSeq2000. SOAPnuke was used to process the raw data, throwing out any read that contained adapters or uncalled bases, had a mean Phred below 15, or lacked an exact constant-primer or identifier match. COPE v1.2.5 was used to merge the high-quality paired reads, and each unique nucleotide sequence was defined as a clonotype. Clonotypes were aligned to IMGT TRBV, TRBD and TRBJ reference segments using MiTCR v1.1. The analysis included only V-J combinations with a frequency above 0.0001, which together covered 99.2% of the repertoires. A TCS score was defined as the ratio between F50 (clonal expansion) and ExV (chaos), using BLOSUM62-based TCRdist between CDR3 peptides within each V-J. Welch's t-statistics and random forest reduced 514 V-J features to 10 to 15, which were used in a naive Bayes classifier (R e1071). Sample size was not statistically predetermined, and blinding of investigators to group allocation was not performed. TCR Vbeta CDR3 sequencing of 130 to 150 peripheral blood samples (over 40 ophthalmopathy, about 74 hyperthyroidism and approximately 17 progressor patients) is reported in the paper.

The chain uses TRBV28 and TRBJ2-1, and possibly TRBD2, on 6 matching bases. The receptor's source is a young woman with Graves disease. Donor details come from another sample of the same person, matched by shared clones. The material was peripheral blood mononuclear cells (PBMCs), obtained at new diagnosis, from a patient treated with antithyroid drugs. CDR3 protein: CATTMGLGGNEQFF. DNA sequence: TGTGCCACTACAATGGGACTTGGGGGGAATGAGCAGTTCTTC.